The 20 T cell receptor beta chains below come from one sample, sequenced in a study of T-cell memory formation after mild COVID-19. TCRdb re-called the 5' RACE reads with MiXCR, one entry per CDR3 protein. The table lists more than 250,000 distinct CDR3 sequences, roughly a sixth of them singletons. Sequencing was done on a sample of PBMCs or a T cell subset sorted from them (not recorded which). Receptors were obtained from a man aged 18 to 30 who had mild COVID-19 (a few samples of this study predate the infection). Cell type and time point are not known.

CDR3 sequence: CASSTRGLWNQPQHF. DNA for the CDR3: TGTGCCAGCAGTACCCGGGGGCTTTGGAATCAGCCCCAGCATTTT. V is TRBV28 and J is TRBJ1-5; a weak D match, TRBD1 (6 bases). V lost 5 bases and J 4 bases, leaving 15 bases between the germline ends. The length of the CDR3 is 15 residues. The germline gives CDR1 MDHEN, CDR2 SYDVKM. The full variable domain, in which reference TRBV28 and TRBJ1-5 provide the parts outside the CDR3, is DVKVTQSSRYLVKRTGEKVFLECVQDMDHENMFWYRQDPGLGLRLIYFSYDVKMKEKGDIPEGYSVSREKKERFSLILESASTNQTSMYLCASSTRGLWNQPQHFGDGTRLSIL.

This clonotype was recorded a few times. The CDR3 DNA reads as TGCAGTGCTAGAAGGACAGCTCGCACCTTC. It yields the protein CSARRTARTF. V is TRBV20-1 and J is TRBJ1-2; D is perhaps TRBD1 (6 bases). The germline V gene encodes CDR1 DFQATT and CDR2 SNEGSKA (reference sequence). Deletions cut 2 bases from V and 13 bases from J, with 11 bases between. The CDR3 sequence is 10 residues long.

The chain combines TRBV5-1 with TRBJ1-2, with D possibly being TRBD1 (6 bases). The CDR3 extends over 15 amino acids. Trimming pared 0 bases from V and 2 bases from J, leaving 11 bases between. Germline CDR1 SGHRS, CDR2 YFSETQ. The CDR3 DNA sequence: TGCGCCAGCAGCTTGGATGCGGGGGCGAACTATGGCTACACCTTC. Translated: CASSLDAGANYGYTF.

This clonotype has just a few counts. This rearrangement joins TRBV7-6 to TRBJ2-6; D is possibly TRBD1 (6 bases). The CDR3 sequence is 19 residues long. Germline V gene sequence: CDR1 SGHVS, CDR2 FNYEAQ. Trimming took 2 bases from V and 1 from J, leaving 18 bases between them. The CDR3 loop is CASSLYQGSTLSGANVLTF. As DNA, the CDR3 is TGTGCCAGCAGCTTATATCAGGGGTCGACTTTATCTGGGGCCAACGTCCTGACTTTC.

This clonotype showed up just a few times. The chain uses TRBV4-2 and TRBJ1-6, with a possible D match to TRBD1 (5 bases). CDR1 is LGHNA and CDR2 is YNFKEQ in the germline V gene. V was clipped by 0 bases and J by 9 bases, with 9 bases between them. The CDR3 length is 14 residues. CDR3 protein: CASSQDRQGSPLHF. For the CDR3, the DNA is TGTGCCAGCAGCCAAGATCGGCAGGGTTCACCCCTCCACTTT.

This clonotype has more than one count but fewer than ten. V usage is TRBV6-5 and J usage is TRBJ1-2; tentatively, D is TRBD1 (5 bases). V lost 6 bases, J lost 7 bases, and 18 bases lay in between. Germline V lookup: CDR1 MNHEY, CDR2 SVGAGI. The CDR3 has 14 residues. Here the CDR3 DNA reads TGTGCCAGCAGCCCGAACCCGGGGGATGGTGGCTACACCTTC. Translation: CASSPNPGDGGYTF.

In this sample, this clonotype turned up many times. The chain has TRBV29-1 and TRBJ2-7; possibly TRBD1 for D (6 bases). Germline assignment: CDR1 SQVTM and CDR2 ANQGSEA. V dropped 7 bases and J dropped 1 base, with 17 bases sitting between them. CDR3 length: 14 amino acids. The CDR3 here is CSGIQDSPSYEQYF. Here the CDR3 DNA reads TGCAGCGGTATACAGGACAGCCCTTCCTACGAGCAGTACTTC.

The chain is built from TRBV7-3 and TRBJ2-5; D is unclear. Looked up from germline, CDR1 is SGHTA and CDR2 is FQGTGA. CDR3 length equals 13 residues. V was shortened by 5 bases and J by 4 bases, with 11 bases between the two germline ends. The CDR3 DNA is TGTGCCAGCAGCCCCTACGTTGGAGAGACCCAGTACTTC. It encodes CASSPYVGETQYF.

The J gene is TRBJ2-7, the V gene TRBV18, with D perhaps assigned TRBD1 or TRBD2 (6 bases each). V gave up 2 bases and J gave up 6 bases, with 14 bases separating them. CDR3 length: 14 amino acids. Germline lookup yields CDR1 KGHSH and CDR2 LQKENI. The CDR3 is CASSPVPRGGEQYV. The CDR3 DNA is TGTGCCAGCTCACCAGTTCCCAGGGGAGGCGAGCAGTACGTC.

This clonotype appeared a few times. This sequence joins TRBV7-6 and TRBJ1-1; D remains unclear. Germline CDR1 and CDR2: SGHVS and FNYEAQ. V lost 1 base to trimming and J lost 4 bases, with 10 bases between them. The CDR3 consists of 14 residues. DNA of the CDR3: TGTGCCAGCAGCTTAGGGGAAGGGAGCACTGAAGCTTTCTTT. This sequence encodes CASSLGEGSTEAFF.

This clonotype occurred a few times. The chain couples TRBV11-2 to TRBJ1-1; 7 bases align to TRBD1. J lost 0 bases, V lost 5 bases, and 3 bases had no gene match. CDR1 and CDR2 (germline): SGHAT, FQNNGV. This CDR3 has 14 amino acids. The CDR3 bases are TGTGCCAGCAGCCTCACAGGGGTGAACACTGAAGCTTTCTTT. Amino acids: CASSLTGVNTEAFF.

There are many counts of this clonotype. This chain connects TRBV27 to TRBJ2-5; no clear D gene. Germline V CDR1 and CDR2: MNHEY, SMNVEV (reference sequence). This CDR3 region has 15 residues. Trimming cost V 6 bases and J 5 bases, with 19 bases left between them. For the CDR3, the DNA is TGTGCCAGCAGCCGGTTCGTCGGGCACGAGGAGACCCAGTACTTC. This codes for CASSRFVGHEETQYF.

The rearrangement uses TRBV29-1 and TRBJ1-1; the D is unclear. Looked up from germline, CDR1 is SQVTM and CDR2 is ANQGSEA. The V end lost 6 bases, the J end lost 8 bases, and 16 bases lay between the germline ends. This CDR3 has 12 amino acids. The CDR3 nucleotides read TGCAGCGTCGACTCGAGCGGATTCGAAGCTTTCTTT. Translated: CSVDSSGFEAFF.

This clonotype was seen repeatedly, ten times or more. The CDR3 nucleotides are TGTGCCAGCAGCTACTTGGGACAGGGGAATTCACCCCTCCACTTT. Translating it yields CASSYLGQGNSPLHF. This chain joins TRBV7-9 and TRBJ1-6, with TRBD1 matching 10 bases. Trimming cost V 4 bases and J 7 bases; bases outside gene matches: 4. CDR1 is SEHNR and CDR2 is FQNEAQ in the germline V gene (reference sequence). The CDR3 spans 15 residues.

This chain uses TRBV7-9 with TRBJ1-1, with D perhaps matching TRBD1 (6 bases). Trimming left V 1 base short and J 4 bases short, with 25 bases between. In germline, CDR1 is SEHNR, CDR2 FQNEAQ (reference sequence). The CDR3 loop spans 19 amino acids. The CDR3, as DNA: TGTGCCAGCAGCTTAGTTCGGGACACCCTGAGTAGTGCGGTCACTGAAGCTTTCTTT. Encoded protein: CASSLVRDTLSSAVTEAFF.

This clonotype was seen a few times. The chain couples TRBV7-9 to TRBJ2-7; D not resolved. The CDR3 spans 13 residues. V lost 3 bases and J lost 0, with 6 bases in between. Germline CDR1 reads SEHNR; CDR2 reads FQNEAQ (reference sequence). The CDR3 protein is CASSFESSYEQYF. The CDR3 bases are TGTGCCAGCAGCTTCGAGAGCTCCTACGAGCAGTACTTC.

The table lists this clonotype with a count of one. J is TRBJ2-6 and V is TRBV6-1; 7 bases are shared with TRBD1. The CDR3 totals 19 residues. CDR1 is MNHNS, CDR2 SASEGT, per germline. V lost 4 bases and J lost 0; bases outside the gene matches: 12. This CDR3 is CASSAPPGQPSSGANVLTF. The CDR3 nucleotides are TGTGCCAGCAGTGCACCTCCGGGACAGCCTAGCTCTGGGGCCAACGTCCTGACTTTC.

V gene TRBV4-1 combines with J gene TRBJ1-2; 7 nucleotides agree with TRBD1. From germline, CDR1 is MGHRA and CDR2 YSYEKL. This CDR3 has 15 amino acids. Unmatched junction bases numbered 5, after V lost 1 base and J lost 3 bases. CDR3 region: CASSQVFQGDYGYTF. The CDR3 coding sequence is TGCGCCAGCAGCCAAGTATTCCAGGGGGACTATGGCTACACCTTC.

The chain carries TRBV4-1 and TRBJ2-3, with D tentatively TRBD2 (6 bases). Trimming shortened V by 1 base and J by 2 bases, and 10 bases separated the two germline ends. This CDR3 comprises 15 residues. Germline CDR1 is MGHRA and CDR2 is YSYEKL. CDR3: CASSQGTTHTDTQYF. The CDR3 bases are TGCGCCAGCAGCCAAGGGACTACCCACACAGATACGCAGTATTTT.

V usage is TRBV6-5 and J usage is TRBJ1-1; the match to TRBD1 covers 7 bases. The germline CDR1 and CDR2 sequences are MNHEY and SVGAGI. The CDR3 extends over 16 amino acids. V dropped 1 base and J dropped 3; count of bases not matched to a gene: 8. CDR3 in amino acids: CASSYLTGVGYTEAFF. CDR3 in DNA: TGTGCCAGCAGTTACTTAACAGGGGTCGGGTACACTGAAGCTTTCTTT.